This is a list of T cell receptor beta chains from one sample in a study of prognosis after radiotherapy for stage I lung cancer. In TCRdb, the multiplex PCR reads were re-called with MiXCR into one record per CDR3 protein. The sample consists of some 30,000 distinct CDR3 sequences, about half of them appearing once. The sequenced sample was PBMCs, obtained before or after stereotactic body radiation therapy (not recorded which). These receptors all stem from a donor over 45 with non-small cell lung cancer. The CDR3 runs from the conserved cysteine through the conserved F or W. A D gene is named only where the DNA matches it firmly. Expanded clones are given a class, and other clones once, few, many or no size at all.

d_call: -; clone_size: many; v_call: TRBV20-1; j_call: TRBJ2-7; cdr3_nt: TGCAGTGCTAGTGGGGCCAACTACGAGCAGTACTTC; cdr3_aa: CSASGANYEQYF
d_call: TRBD2; clone_size: once; v_call: TRBV7-9; j_call: TRBJ2-5; cdr3_nt: TGTGCCAGCAGCACCGACAGGAGGACTAGCGGGAGGGCCGGAGAAGGGACCCAGTACTTC; cdr3_aa: CASSTDRRTSGRAGEGTQYF
d_call: -; clone_size: many; v_call: TRBV6-1; j_call: TRBJ1-4; cdr3_nt: TGTGCCAGCAGCATACAGGGAGCCGAAAAACTGTTTTTT; cdr3_aa: CASSIQGAEKLFF
d_call: -; clone_size: -; v_call: TRBV6-1; j_call: TRBJ2-3; cdr3_nt: TGTGCCAGCAGTGATAGCGGTGATACGCAGTATTTT; cdr3_aa: CASSDSGDTQYF
d_call: -; clone_size: -; v_call: TRBV6-2/TRBV6-3; j_call: TRBJ1-1; cdr3_nt: TGTGCCAGCAGTCGAGGTCCCATGAACACTGAAGCTTTCTTT; cdr3_aa: CASSRGPMNTEAFF
d_call: TRBD2; clone_size: -; v_call: TRBV7-8; j_call: TRBJ2-7; cdr3_nt: TGTGCCAGCAGCTTAAACGGGAGGGCCCACGAGCAGTACTTC; cdr3_aa: CASSLNGRAHEQYF
d_call: -; clone_size: many; v_call: TRBV6-2/TRBV6-3; j_call: TRBJ2-1; cdr3_nt: TGTGCCACCAGGCAGGGGGGTTACAATGAGCAGTTCTTC; cdr3_aa: CATRQGGYNEQFF
d_call: -; clone_size: -; v_call: TRBV27; j_call: TRBJ2-3; cdr3_nt: TGTGCCAGCACCTTAGGGTATCCGCCAGATACGCAGTATTTT; cdr3_aa: CASTLGYPPDTQYF
d_call: -; clone_size: -; v_call: TRBV24-1; j_call: TRBJ2-7; cdr3_nt: TGTGCCACCAGTGACTATCCCACCTACGAGCAGTACTTC; cdr3_aa: CATSDYPTYEQYF
d_call: -; clone_size: -; v_call: TRBV19; j_call: TRBJ1-2; cdr3_nt: TGTGCCAGTTCGGGGGGAAGAGCAGGGGCAAGCGGCTACACCTTC; cdr3_aa: CASSGGRAGASGYTF
d_call: -; clone_size: -; v_call: TRBV6-1; j_call: TRBJ1-2; cdr3_nt: TGTGCCAGCAGCACAATCGGGACCTATGGCTACACATTC; cdr3_aa: CASSTIGTYGYTF
d_call: -; clone_size: many; v_call: TRBV20-1; j_call: TRBJ2-1; cdr3_nt: TGCAGTGCTAGTGCGGTCGAAGCATCTGGTGAGCAGTTCTTC; cdr3_aa: CSASAVEASGEQFF
d_call: -; clone_size: many; v_call: TRBV6-1; j_call: TRBJ1-1; cdr3_nt: TGTGCCAGCTTCTCGTGGGCGGAGAACACTGAAGCTTTCTTT; cdr3_aa: CASFSWAENTEAFF
d_call: -; clone_size: -; v_call: TRBV11-2; j_call: TRBJ2-2; cdr3_nt: TGTGCCAGCAGACAAACACAGGGAGGGTCCGGGGAGCTGTTTTTT; cdr3_aa: CASRQTQGGSGELFF
d_call: TRBD2; clone_size: many; v_call: TRBV9; j_call: TRBJ2-3; cdr3_nt: TGTGCCAGCAGCGTAGGAGGGGGAGCGGGAGGGCCGGGAGATACGCAGTATTTT; cdr3_aa: CASSVGGGAGGPGDTQYF
d_call: TRBD2; clone_size: many; v_call: TRBV5-1; j_call: TRBJ2-1; cdr3_nt: TGCGCCAGCAGCTACGGACTAGCGACTGTCAATGAGCAGTTCTTC; cdr3_aa: CASSYGLATVNEQFF
d_call: -; clone_size: -; v_call: TRBV5-1; j_call: TRBJ1-6; cdr3_nt: TGCTCCGGCAGTCAGGACACGAACGGAAATTCACCCCTCCACTTT; cdr3_aa: CSGSQDTNGNSPLHF
d_call: -; clone_size: many; v_call: TRBV18; j_call: TRBJ2-3; cdr3_nt: TGTGCCAGCGCTCGAAGTGCCGGGGTGACAGATACGCAGTATTTT; cdr3_aa: CASARSAGVTDTQYF
d_call: TRBD2; clone_size: many; v_call: TRBV6-8; j_call: TRBJ2-7; cdr3_nt: TGTGCCGGCGGGGGGAGTGGTCGCGAGCAGTACTTC; cdr3_aa: CAGGGSGREQYF
d_call: TRBD1; clone_size: medium-sized; v_call: TRBV12-3/TRBV12-4; j_call: TRBJ2-1; cdr3_nt: TGTGCCAGCAGTTCGACCGGGACAGGAAATGAGCAGTTCTTC; cdr3_aa: CASSSTGTGNEQFF
d_call: -; clone_size: -; v_call: TRBV6-1; j_call: TRBJ1-6; cdr3_nt: TGTGCCAGCAGTGAAAAGCAGGGGCAGTATTCACCCCTCCACTTT; cdr3_aa: CASSEKQGQYSPLHF
d_call: -; clone_size: many; v_call: TRBV6-2/TRBV6-3; j_call: TRBJ1-1; cdr3_nt: TGTGCCAGCAGTTACTCGGACGTGGGGCAGAGGGCTGAAGCTTTCTTT; cdr3_aa: CASSYSDVGQRAEAFF
d_call: TRBD2; clone_size: medium-sized; v_call: TRBV5-1; j_call: TRBJ2-1; cdr3_nt: TGCGCCAGCAGCTTGGTAGCGGGAGGGCCGAGTGAGCAGTTCTTC; cdr3_aa: CASSLVAGGPSEQFF
d_call: -; clone_size: -; v_call: TRBV11-3; j_call: TRBJ1-1; cdr3_nt: TGTGCCAGCAGCTTAGGACGTGGGAACACTGAAGCTTTCTTT; cdr3_aa: CASSLGRGNTEAFF
d_call: -; clone_size: many; v_call: TRBV18; j_call: TRBJ2-1; cdr3_nt: TGTGCCAGCTCACCCCCAGGGCGAGCACGGGAGCATGAGCAGTTCTTC; cdr3_aa: CASSPPGRAREHEQFF
d_call: TRBD2; clone_size: -; v_call: TRBV20-1; j_call: TRBJ2-1; cdr3_nt: TGCAGTTCCTCAACTAGCGTAAGGCTCAATGAGCAGTTCTTC; cdr3_aa: CSSSTSVRLNEQFF
d_call: -; clone_size: many; v_call: TRBV7-9; j_call: TRBJ1-3; cdr3_nt: TGTGCCAGCAGCCTCCTCCGGGACGGGAATTTT; cdr3_aa: CASSLLRDGNF
d_call: -; clone_size: many; v_call: TRBV20-1; j_call: TRBJ2-1; cdr3_nt: TGCAGTGCTAGTGCCCAGGGGCTTGAGCAGTTCTTC; cdr3_aa: CSASAQGLEQFF
d_call: -; clone_size: many; v_call: TRBV7-9; j_call: TRBJ2-5; cdr3_nt: TGTGCCAGCAGCTTAATAGGGCCGCTGAACCCCTTCGGGACCCAGTACTTC; cdr3_aa: CASSLIGPLNPFGTQYF
d_call: -; clone_size: -; v_call: TRBV5-1; j_call: TRBJ2-2; cdr3_nt: TGCGCCAGCAGCTCCGGGACAGGCGGAGGGCGGGAGCTGCTTTTT; cdr3_aa: CASSSGTGGGRELLF
d_call: TRBD1; clone_size: -; v_call: TRBV12-3/TRBV12-4; j_call: TRBJ1-6; cdr3_nt: TGTGCCAGTGGGACAGGGTGGATTGGTAGTTCACCCCTCCACTTT; cdr3_aa: CASGTGWIGSSPLHF
d_call: TRBD2; clone_size: -; v_call: TRBV12-3/TRBV12-4; j_call: TRBJ2-3; cdr3_nt: TGTGCCAGCACCCCAGGGACTATCGGGATTACCACAGATACGCAGTATTTT; cdr3_aa: CASTPGTIGITTDTQYF
d_call: -; clone_size: -; v_call: TRBV5-1; j_call: TRBJ2-3; cdr3_nt: TGCGCCAGCAGAGAGGCGACTAGCACAGATACGCAGTATTTT; cdr3_aa: CASREATSTDTQYF
d_call: -; clone_size: many; v_call: TRBV7-4; j_call: TRBJ2-7; cdr3_nt: TGTGCCAGCAGCTCACAGAGGGCTAGCGAGCAATCCTACGAGCAGTACTTC; cdr3_aa: CASSSQRASEQSYEQYF
d_call: TRBD1; clone_size: many; v_call: TRBV18; j_call: TRBJ2-1; cdr3_nt: TGTGCCAGCTCACTTACCGGGACAGGGGGCAAAAATGAGCAGTTCTTC; cdr3_aa: CASSLTGTGGKNEQFF
d_call: -; clone_size: medium-sized; v_call: TRBV28; j_call: TRBJ1-3; cdr3_nt: TGTGCCAGCAGTATAGGGGTCTCTGGAAACACCATATATTTT; cdr3_aa: CASSIGVSGNTIYF
d_call: TRBD2; clone_size: -; v_call: TRBV4-1; j_call: TRBJ2-3; cdr3_nt: TGCGCCAGCAGCCTTAGCGGGAGGGCCCGGACAGATACGCAGTATTTT; cdr3_aa: CASSLSGRARTDTQYF
d_call: TRBD1; clone_size: many; v_call: TRBV28; j_call: TRBJ1-1; cdr3_nt: TGTGCCAGCAGTCCGTACAGGGGGCCGGGGACTGAAGCTTTCTTT; cdr3_aa: CASSPYRGPGTEAFF
d_call: TRBD2; clone_size: -; v_call: TRBV20-1; j_call: TRBJ2-1; cdr3_nt: TGCAGTGCTAGCACTAGCGGGGGGATCGATGAGCAGTTCTTC; cdr3_aa: CSASTSGGIDEQFF
d_call: TRBD2; clone_size: medium-sized; v_call: TRBV20-1; j_call: TRBJ2-1; cdr3_nt: TGCAGTGCTAGAGATCTGGGACTAGCGGGCCCCATCTACAATGAGCAGTTCTTC; cdr3_aa: CSARDLGLAGPIYNEQFF
d_call: TRBD2; clone_size: -; v_call: TRBV7-9; j_call: TRBJ2-7; cdr3_nt: TGTGCCAGCAGCCCCCGGACTAGCGTTCCCTACGAGCAGTACTTC; cdr3_aa: CASSPRTSVPYEQYF
d_call: -; clone_size: medium-sized; v_call: TRBV6-1; j_call: TRBJ2-2; cdr3_nt: TGTGCCAGCAGTGTACGGGAGCGGTACACCGGGGAGCTGTTTTTT; cdr3_aa: CASSVRERYTGELFF
d_call: -; clone_size: -; v_call: TRBV7-2; j_call: TRBJ2-5; cdr3_nt: TGTGCCGGCAGACCGGGGACGGAAGAGACCCAGTACTTC; cdr3_aa: CAGRPGTEETQYF
d_call: -; clone_size: -; v_call: TRBV4-2; j_call: TRBJ1-2; cdr3_nt: TGTGCCAGCAGCCGCACACGGCGGGCTTTCGGCTATGGCTACACCTTC; cdr3_aa: CASSRTRRAFGYGYTF
d_call: -; clone_size: many; v_call: TRBV6-5; j_call: TRBJ1-2; cdr3_nt: TGTGCCAGCAGTTACTCCGGGGGCTGGAGCTATGGCTACACCTTC; cdr3_aa: CASSYSGGWSYGYTF
d_call: TRBD2; clone_size: few; v_call: TRBV9; j_call: TRBJ2-1; cdr3_nt: TGTGCCAGCAGCGCCAGACTAGCGGGACTAATTAATGAGCAGTTCTTC; cdr3_aa: CASSARLAGLINEQFF
d_call: -; clone_size: -; v_call: TRBV7-2; j_call: TRBJ2-1; cdr3_nt: TGTGTCAACACCCTGGGACTTAACAATGAGCAGTTCTTC; cdr3_aa: CVNTLGLNNEQFF
d_call: -; clone_size: many; v_call: TRBV6-1; j_call: TRBJ2-3; cdr3_nt: TGTGCCAGCACCGACCTGTGGGGGGAAGATACGCAGTATTTT; cdr3_aa: CASTDLWGEDTQYF